Shown below are 13 T cell receptor beta chains from a single sample sequenced in a study of T cells after yellow fever vaccination. TCRdb recomputed calls from the 5' RACE reads with MiXCR, one row per CDR3 protein. The sample includes roughly 500,000 distinct CDR3 sequences, 15% to 20% of them seen just once. The specimen comprised PBMCs, sampled 15 days after the yellow fever booster vaccination. The source of these receptors is a young man who received the YFV17D yellow fever vaccine.

This clonotype appeared a few times. This sequence joins TRBV6-2 or TRBV6-3 and TRBJ2-3; the D is unclear. Germline CDR1 MNHEY, CDR2 SVGEGT. The ends were cut back, 8 bases at V and 6 bases at J, with 9 bases in the middle. The length of the CDR3 is 11 residues. CDR3 amino acids: CASLWYDTQYF. The DNA for the CDR3 is TGTGCCAGCCTCTGGTACGATACGCAGTATTTT.

This clonotype was seen a handful of times. The chain joins TRBV27 to TRBJ1-3, with TRBD1 matching over 9 bases. The CDR3 has 16 amino acids. V lost 4 bases, J lost 16 bases, and 20 bases stayed unmatched. In germline, CDR1 is MNHEY, CDR2 SMNVEV (reference sequence). The DNA of the CDR3 is TGTGCCAGCAGTTCCTTCCGGGGGGACAGGGACCGTATTCTGTATTTT. Its protein is CASSSFRGDRDRILYF.

The rearrangement uses TRBV29-1 and TRBJ2-5, with 10 bases fitting TRBD2. The CDR3 consists of 13 residues. The trim removed 6 bases at V and 4 bases at J, leaving 5 bases unmatched. Germline V CDR1 and CDR2: SQVTM, ANQGSEA. CDR3 in amino acids: CSVPLAGGETQYF. DNA for the CDR3: TGCAGCGTACCTTTAGCGGGAGGAGAGACCCAGTACTTC.

This chain joins TRBV5-1 and TRBJ1-4, with 7 bases identical to TRBD1. This CDR3 comprises 15 residues. The J segment lost 5 bases and the V segment lost 3 bases, leaving 7 bases of the junction unmatched. Per germline, CDR1 SGHRS and CDR2 YFSETQ. CDR3: CASSWSQGGNEKLFF. The DNA for the CDR3 is TGCGCCAGCAGCTGGTCGCAGGGGGGAAATGAAAAACTGTTTTTT.

This clonotype was counted between two and nine times. The chain links TRBV29-1 to TRBJ2-5; TRBD1 matches 10 bases. Germline assignment: CDR1 SQVTM and CDR2 ANQGSEA. V lost 1 base to trimming and J lost 5 bases; unmatched junction nucleotides: 10. The length of the CDR3 is 16 residues. The CDR3 nucleotides read TGCAGCGTTGAAGCCCGGGACAGGGGTTTCGGGGAGACCCAGTACTTC. This sequence encodes CSVEARDRGFGETQYF.

The chain couples TRBV7-2 to TRBJ2-3; D gene ambiguous. Germline lookup yields CDR1 SGHTA and CDR2 FQGNSA. V dropped 1 base and J dropped 7 bases, with 6 bases sitting between them. The CDR3 contains 12 residues. CDR3: CASSLDGNTQYF. DNA of the CDR3: TGTGCCAGCAGCTTAGACGGAAATACGCAGTATTTT.

This clonotype was seen more than once but under ten times. This chain connects TRBV7-2 to TRBJ2-2; D is uncertain. Germline CDR1 SGHTA, CDR2 FQGNSA. The CDR3 has 14 residues. The V and J ends lost 5 bases and 3 bases respectively, with 10 bases between them. This chain's CDR3 is CASSLSFYTGELFF. In nucleotides, the CDR3 is TGTGCCAGCAGCCTCAGTTTCTACACCGGGGAGCTGTTTTTT.

The rearrangement joins TRBV15 to TRBJ2-1, with D possibly matching TRBD1 (6 bases). The CDR3 consists of 15 residues. V lost 0 bases and J lost 8, with 14 bases in between. Germline assignment: CDR1 LNHNV and CDR2 YYDKDF (reference sequence). DNA of the CDR3: TGTGCCACCAGCAGAGATAAGGGGCCAGGGGATGAGCAGTTCTTC. This gives the protein CATSRDKGPGDEQFF. Together with reference TRBV15 and TRBJ2-1, the CDR3 gives the full variable domain: DAMVIQNPRYQVTQFGKPVTLSCSQTLNHNVMYWYQQKSSQAPKLLFHYYDKDFNNEADTPDNFQSRRPNTSFCFLDIRSPGLGDTAMYLCATSRDKGPGDEQFFGPGTRLTVL.

This clonotype was detected a few times. The chain has TRBV20-1 and TRBJ2-7; D remains unclear. Trimming shortened V by 2 bases and J by 6 bases, and 8 bases separated the two germline ends. Germline V CDR1 and CDR2: DFQATT, SNEGSKA (reference sequence). The CDR3 has 11 residues. Here the CDR3 reads CSARPGREQYF. In DNA form, the CDR3 reads TGCAGTGCTAGACCCGGGCGCGAGCAGTACTTC.

This clonotype has more than one count but fewer than ten. This chain joins TRBV5-1 and TRBJ2-3; perhaps TRBD1 as D (6 bases). CDR1 and CDR2 (germline): SGHRS, YFSETQ. The CDR3 sequence is 14 residues long. The germline V and J ends were trimmed by 4 bases and 0 bases, with 9 bases remaining between them. The CDR3, as DNA: TGCGCCAGCAGCGATACAGGGAGCACAGATACGCAGTATTTT. Amino acids: CASSDTGSTDTQYF.

This chain links TRBV5-1 with TRBJ1-6, with 8 bases that match TRBD1. Germline CDR1 is SGHRS and CDR2 is YFSETQ. Trimming took 5 bases from V and 9 from J; bases not matched to a gene: 7. This CDR3 region has 14 residues. The CDR3 nucleotides read TGCGCCAGCAGACTTACAGGGGGGAGTTCACCCCTCCACTTT. Translated: CASRLTGGSSPLHF.

There are a few counts of this clonotype. J is TRBJ2-1 and V is TRBV4-3; TRBD2 agrees at 7 bases. V was pared by 4 bases and J by 11 bases, with 5 bases of the junction left unmatched. This CDR3 contains 12 residues. Germline CDR1 is LGHNA and CDR2 is YSLEER. In DNA form, the CDR3 reads TGCGCCAGCAGCCCCCCCGGGACTAAGCAGTTCTTC. Residues: CASSPPGTKQFF.

The CDR3 reads CASSLRTSQETQYF. CDR3 DNA: TGTGCCAGCAGCTTACGAACTAGTCAAGAGACCCAGTACTTC. This chain joins TRBV7-2 and TRBJ2-5, with D perhaps TRBD2 (5 bases). This CDR3 has 14 amino acids. Germline V gene sequence: CDR1 SGHTA, CDR2 FQGNSA. V was trimmed by 2 bases and J by 2 bases, leaving 9 bases between them.